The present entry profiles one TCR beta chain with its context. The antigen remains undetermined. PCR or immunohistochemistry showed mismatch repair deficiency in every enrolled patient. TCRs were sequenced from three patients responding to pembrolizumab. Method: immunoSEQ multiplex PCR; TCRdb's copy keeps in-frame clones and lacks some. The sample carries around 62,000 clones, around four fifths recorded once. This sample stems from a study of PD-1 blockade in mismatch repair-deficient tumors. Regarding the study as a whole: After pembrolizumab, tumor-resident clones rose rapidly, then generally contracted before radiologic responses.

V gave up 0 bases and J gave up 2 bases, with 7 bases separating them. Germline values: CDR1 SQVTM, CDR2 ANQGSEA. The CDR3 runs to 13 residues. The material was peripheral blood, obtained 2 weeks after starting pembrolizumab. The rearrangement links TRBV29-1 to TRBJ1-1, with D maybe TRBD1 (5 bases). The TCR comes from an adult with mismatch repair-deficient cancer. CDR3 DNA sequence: TGCAGCGTTGAAGATGGGGCAAACACTGAAGCTTTCTTT. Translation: CSVEDGANTEAFF.